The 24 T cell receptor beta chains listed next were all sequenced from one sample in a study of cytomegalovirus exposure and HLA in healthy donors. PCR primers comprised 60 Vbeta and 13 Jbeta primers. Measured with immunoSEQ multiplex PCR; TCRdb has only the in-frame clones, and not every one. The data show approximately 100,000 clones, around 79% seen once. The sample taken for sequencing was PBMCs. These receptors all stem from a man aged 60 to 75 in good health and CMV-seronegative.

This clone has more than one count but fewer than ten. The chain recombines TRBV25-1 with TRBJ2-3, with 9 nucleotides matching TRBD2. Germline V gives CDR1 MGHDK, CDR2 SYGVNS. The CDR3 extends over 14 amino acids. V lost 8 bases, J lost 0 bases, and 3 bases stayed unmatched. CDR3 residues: CASGSGGSTDTQYF. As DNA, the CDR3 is TGTGCCAGCGGTAGCGGGGGAAGCACAGATACGCAGTATTTT.

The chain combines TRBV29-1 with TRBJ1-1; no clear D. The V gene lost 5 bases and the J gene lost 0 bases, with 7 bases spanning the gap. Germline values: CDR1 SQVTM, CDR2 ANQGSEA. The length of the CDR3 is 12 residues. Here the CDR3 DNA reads TGCAGCGTTTCAAACATGAACACTGAAGCTTTCTTT. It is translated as CSVSNMNTEAFF.

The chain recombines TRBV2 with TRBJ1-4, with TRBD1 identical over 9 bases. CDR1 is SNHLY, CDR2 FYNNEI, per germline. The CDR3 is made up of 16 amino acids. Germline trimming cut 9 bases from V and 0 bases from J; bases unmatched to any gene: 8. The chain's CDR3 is CASTWDRVSTNEKLFF. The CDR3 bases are TGTGCCAGTACATGGGACAGGGTCTCAACTAATGAAAAACTGTTTTTT.

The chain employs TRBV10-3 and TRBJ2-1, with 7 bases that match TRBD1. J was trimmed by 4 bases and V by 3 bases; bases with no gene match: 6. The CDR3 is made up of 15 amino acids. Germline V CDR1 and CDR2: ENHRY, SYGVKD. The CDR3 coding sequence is TGTGCCATCAGTGAAACAGGGGCCGCATACAATGAGCAGTTCTTC. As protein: CAISETGAAYNEQFF.

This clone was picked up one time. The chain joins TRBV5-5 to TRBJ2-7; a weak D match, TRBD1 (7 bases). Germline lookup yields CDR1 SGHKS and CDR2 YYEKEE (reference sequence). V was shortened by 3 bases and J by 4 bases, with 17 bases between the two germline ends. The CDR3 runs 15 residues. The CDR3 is CASSSTGDSPYEQYV. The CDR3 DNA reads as TGTGCCAGCAGCTCCACAGGGGACTCACCTTACGAGCAGTACGTC.

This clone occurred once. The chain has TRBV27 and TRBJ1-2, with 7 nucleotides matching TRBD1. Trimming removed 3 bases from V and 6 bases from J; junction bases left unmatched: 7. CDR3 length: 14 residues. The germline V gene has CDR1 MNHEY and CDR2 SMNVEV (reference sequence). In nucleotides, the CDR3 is TGTGCCAGCAGTTTGAGAGGGGGCGCGGATGGCTACACCTTC. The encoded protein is CASSLRGGADGYTF.

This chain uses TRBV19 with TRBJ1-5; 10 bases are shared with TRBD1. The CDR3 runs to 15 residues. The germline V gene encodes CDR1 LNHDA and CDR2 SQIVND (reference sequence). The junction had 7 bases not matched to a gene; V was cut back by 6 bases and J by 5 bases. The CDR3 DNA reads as TGTGCCAGTAGCTGGGACAGGGGATCGCATCAGCCCCAGCATTTT. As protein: CASSWDRGSHQPQHF. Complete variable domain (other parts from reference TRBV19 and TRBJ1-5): DGGITQSPKYLFRKEGQNVTLSCEQNLNHDAMYWYRQDPGQGLRLIYYSQIVNDFQKGDIAEGYSVSREKKESFPLTVTSAQKNPTAFYLCASSWDRGSHQPQHFGDGTRLSIL.

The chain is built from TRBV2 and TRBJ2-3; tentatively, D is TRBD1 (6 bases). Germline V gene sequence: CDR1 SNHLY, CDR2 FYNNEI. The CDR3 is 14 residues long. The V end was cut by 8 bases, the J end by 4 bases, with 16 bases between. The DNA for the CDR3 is TGTGCCAGCCACTACAGGGTATTGCCAGATACGCAGTATTTT. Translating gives CASHYRVLPDTQYF.

The CDR3 bases are TGTGCCAGCAGGGACAGGAACTCTGGAAACACCATATATTTT. Translated: CASRDRNSGNTIYF. The gene calls are TRBV2 and TRBJ1-3; 7 nucleotides align to TRBD1. The germline V gene has CDR1 SNHLY and CDR2 FYNNEI. With 6 bases clipped from V and 0 bases from J, the junction kept 2 bases outside the gene matches. The CDR3 has 14 residues.

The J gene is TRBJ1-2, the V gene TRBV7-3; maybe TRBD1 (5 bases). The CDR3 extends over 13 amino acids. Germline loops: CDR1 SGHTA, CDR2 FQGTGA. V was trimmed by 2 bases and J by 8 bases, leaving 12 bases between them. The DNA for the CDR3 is TGTGCCAGCAGCTTAGCGGGACGAAAGGGCTACACCTTC. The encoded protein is CASSLAGRKGYTF.

The CDR3 loop is CASTPTGGTTIPGYTF. The CDR3 DNA sequence: TGTGCCAGTACCCCGACAGGGGGAACAACTATCCCTGGCTACACCTTC. The rearrangement links TRBV19 to TRBJ1-2; 9 bases fit TRBD1. The germline gives CDR1 LNHDA, CDR2 SQIVND (reference sequence). The CDR3 is 16 amino acids. V shed 7 bases and J 7 bases; nucleotides not matched to a gene: 16.

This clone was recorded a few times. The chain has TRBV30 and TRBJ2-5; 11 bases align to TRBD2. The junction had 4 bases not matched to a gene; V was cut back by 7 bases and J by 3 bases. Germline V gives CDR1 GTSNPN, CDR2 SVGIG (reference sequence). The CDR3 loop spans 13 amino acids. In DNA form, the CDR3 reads TGTGCCTTACTAGCGGGGGTCGAAGAGACCCAGTACTTC. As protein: CALLAGVEETQYF. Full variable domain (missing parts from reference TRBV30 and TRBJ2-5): SQTIHQWPATLVQPVGSPLSLECTVEGTSNPNLYWYRQAAGRGLQLLFYSVGIGQISSEVPQNLSASRPQDRQFILSSKKLLLSDSGFYLCALLAGVEETQYFGPGTRLLVL.

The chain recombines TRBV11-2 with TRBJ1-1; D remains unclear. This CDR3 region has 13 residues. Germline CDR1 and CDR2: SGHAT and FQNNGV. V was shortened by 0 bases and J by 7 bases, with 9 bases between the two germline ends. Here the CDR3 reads CASSLERHLEAFF. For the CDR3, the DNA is TGTGCCAGCAGCTTAGAAAGACACCTTGAAGCTTTCTTT.

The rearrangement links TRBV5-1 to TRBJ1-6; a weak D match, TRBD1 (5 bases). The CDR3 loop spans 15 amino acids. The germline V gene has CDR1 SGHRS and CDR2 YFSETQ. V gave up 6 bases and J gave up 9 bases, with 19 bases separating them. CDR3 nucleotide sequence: TGCGCCAGCAAGTTGGCTCGGGGGGTGAGTTCACCCCTCCACTTT. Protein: CASKLARGVSSPLHF. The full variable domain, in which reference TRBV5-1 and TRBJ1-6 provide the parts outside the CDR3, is KAGVTQTPRYLIKTRGQQVTLSCSPISGHRSVSWYQQTPGQGLQFLFEYFSETQRNKGNFPGRFSGRQFSNSRSEMNVSTLELGDSALYLCASKLARGVSSPLHFGNGTRLTVT.

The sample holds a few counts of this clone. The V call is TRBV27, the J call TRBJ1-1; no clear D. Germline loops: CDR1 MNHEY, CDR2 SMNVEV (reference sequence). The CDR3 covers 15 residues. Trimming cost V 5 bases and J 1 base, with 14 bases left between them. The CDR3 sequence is CASSPHGVGNTEAFF. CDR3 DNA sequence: TGTGCCAGCAGTCCCCACGGGGTGGGGAACACTGAAGCTTTCTTT.

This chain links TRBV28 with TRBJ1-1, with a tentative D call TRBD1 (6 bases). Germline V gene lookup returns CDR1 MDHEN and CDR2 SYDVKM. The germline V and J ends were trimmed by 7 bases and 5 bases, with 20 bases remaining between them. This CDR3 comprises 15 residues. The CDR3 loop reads CASTEEGGRRTEAFF. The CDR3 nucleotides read TGTGCCAGCACTGAAGAGGGGGGGCGACGGACTGAAGCTTTCTTT. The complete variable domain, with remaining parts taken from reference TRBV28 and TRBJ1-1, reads DVKVTQSSRYLVKRTGEKVFLECVQDMDHENMFWYRQDPGLGLRLIYFSYDVKMKEKGDIPEGYSVSREKKERFSLILESASTNQTSMYLCASTEEGGRRTEAFFGQGTRLTVV.

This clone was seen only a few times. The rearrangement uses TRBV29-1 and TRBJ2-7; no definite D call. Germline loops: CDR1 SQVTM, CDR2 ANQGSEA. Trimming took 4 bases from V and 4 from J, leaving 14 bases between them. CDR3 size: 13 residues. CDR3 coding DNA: TGCAGCGTTGTAAACCCCATCGGGTACGAGCAGTACTTC. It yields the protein CSVVNPIGYEQYF.

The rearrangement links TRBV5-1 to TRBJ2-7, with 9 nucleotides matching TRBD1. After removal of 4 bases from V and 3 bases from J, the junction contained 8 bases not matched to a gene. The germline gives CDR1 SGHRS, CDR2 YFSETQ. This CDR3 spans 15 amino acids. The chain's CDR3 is CASSQLGTGNYEQYF. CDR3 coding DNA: TGCGCCAGCAGCCAACTCGGGACAGGGAACTACGAGCAGTACTTC.

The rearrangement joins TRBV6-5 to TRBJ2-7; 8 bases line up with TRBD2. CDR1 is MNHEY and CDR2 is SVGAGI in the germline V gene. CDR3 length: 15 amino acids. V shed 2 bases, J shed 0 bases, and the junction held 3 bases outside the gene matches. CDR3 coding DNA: TGTGCCAGCAGTTACCGACTAGCGAGCTCCTACGAGCAGTACTTC. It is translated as CASSYRLASSYEQYF.

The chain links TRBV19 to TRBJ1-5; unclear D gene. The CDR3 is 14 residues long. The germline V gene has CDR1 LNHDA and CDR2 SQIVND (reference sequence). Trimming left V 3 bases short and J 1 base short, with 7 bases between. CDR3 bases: TGTGCCAGTAGTATTGGTCAGAGCAATCAGCCCCAGCATTTT. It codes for CASSIGQSNQPQHF. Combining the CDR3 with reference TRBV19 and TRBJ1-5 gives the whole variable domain DGGITQSPKYLFRKEGQNVTLSCEQNLNHDAMYWYRQDPGQGLRLIYYSQIVNDFQKGDIAEGYSVSREKKESFPLTVTSAQKNPTAFYLCASSIGQSNQPQHFGDGTRLSIL.

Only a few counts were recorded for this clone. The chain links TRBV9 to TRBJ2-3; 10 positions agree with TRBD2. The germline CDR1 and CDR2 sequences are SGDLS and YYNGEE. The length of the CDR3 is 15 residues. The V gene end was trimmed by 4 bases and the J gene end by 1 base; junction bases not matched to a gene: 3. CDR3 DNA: TGTGCCAGCAGCCTCGGACTAGCGGGCACAGATACGCAGTATTTT. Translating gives CASSLGLAGTDTQYF.

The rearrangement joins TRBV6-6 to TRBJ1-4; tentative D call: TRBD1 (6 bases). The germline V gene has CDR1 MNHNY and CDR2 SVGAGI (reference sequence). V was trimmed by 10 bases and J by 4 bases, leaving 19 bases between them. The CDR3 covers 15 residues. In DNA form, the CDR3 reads TGTGCCACCTCCGGGACACTCGTTTATAATGAAAAACTGTTTTTT. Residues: CATSGTLVYNEKLFF.

CDR3 nucleotide sequence: TGTGCCAGCAGCGCGCCAGTCGGGCGGGGGAGTTACAATGAGCAGTTCTTC. Its protein is CASSAPVGRGSYNEQFF. The genes are TRBV7-9 and TRBJ2-1, with 7 bases aligning to TRBD2. The ends lost 5 bases at V and 4 bases at J; junction bases unmatched: 14. This CDR3 is 17 amino acids long. Germline lookup yields CDR1 SEHNR and CDR2 FQNEAQ (reference sequence).

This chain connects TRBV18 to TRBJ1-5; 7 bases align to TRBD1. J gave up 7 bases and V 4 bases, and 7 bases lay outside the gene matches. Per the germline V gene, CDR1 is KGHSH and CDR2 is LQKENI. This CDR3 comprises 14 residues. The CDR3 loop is CASSHDREGQPQHF. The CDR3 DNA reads TGTGCCAGCTCACACGACAGGGAAGGACAGCCCCAGCATTTT.